The 24 T cell receptor beta chains below all came from one sample that was sequenced in a study of T cell responses to AZD1222 COVID-19 vaccine. TCRdb's table, derived via immunoSEQ multiplex PCR, lists solely in-frame clones and lacks some. The repertoire holds roughly 120,000 clones, over 75% seen once, with roughly 10% in the top ten. The source material was peripheral blood, sampled on day 0 of AZD1222 vaccination. These receptors originate from an adult in good health.

The chain uses TRBV5-8 and TRBJ1-5; no reliable D call. This CDR3 spans 16 amino acids. V dropped 4 bases and J dropped 0 bases, with 14 bases sitting between them. The V gene's germline CDR1 is SGHTS and CDR2 YDEGEE. This CDR3 is CASSLEGPYSNQPQHF. CDR3 coding DNA: TGTGCCAGCAGCCTTGAGGGCCCTTATAGCAATCAGCCCCAGCATTTT.

This chain uses TRBV11-2 with TRBJ1-1; TRBD1 is a possible D gene (6 bases). Germline loops: CDR1 SGHAT, CDR2 FQNNGV. The CDR3 covers 14 residues. The ends were cut back, 3 bases at V and 7 bases at J, with 15 bases in the middle. CDR3 DNA: TGTGCCAGCAGCTTTAAGGGGGGCATCGATGAAGCTTTCTTT. Protein product: CASSFKGGIDEAFF.

This chain connects TRBV10-3 to TRBJ1-1; D call uncertain. V lost 0 bases and J 1 base, leaving 6 bases between the germline ends. In germline, CDR1 is ENHRY, CDR2 SYGVKD. The CDR3 is 14 residues long. CDR3 in amino acids: CAISESPENTEAFF. CDR3 nucleotides: TGTGCCATCAGTGAGTCCCCAGAGAACACTGAAGCTTTCTTT.

This rearrangement joins TRBV12-3 or TRBV12-4 to TRBJ2-1, with a weak D call TRBD1 (5 bases). The V and J ends lost 6 bases and 4 bases respectively, with 10 bases between them. This CDR3 spans 13 amino acids. CDR3 nucleotide sequence: TGTGCCAGCAGCCTGACAGCGTACAATGAGCAGTTCTTC. This sequence encodes CASSLTAYNEQFF.

The V gene is TRBV27, the J gene TRBJ1-4; D unresolved. In germline, CDR1 is MNHEY, CDR2 SMNVEV (reference sequence). V was shortened by 0 bases and J by 2 bases, with 7 bases between the two germline ends. The CDR3 runs 15 residues. Here the CDR3 reads CASSLSTATNEKLFF. The CDR3 DNA sequence: TGTGCCAGCAGTTTATCGACGGCCACTAATGAAAAACTGTTTTTT.

This clone turned up a few times. The gene calls are TRBV4-3 and TRBJ2-1, with TRBD2 matching over 7 bases. From germline, CDR1 is LGHNA and CDR2 YSLEER. CDR3 length equals 17 residues. The V gene end was trimmed by 0 bases and the J gene end by 2 bases; junction bases not matched to a gene: 7. CDR3 nucleotides: TGCGCCAGCAGCCAAGATAGGGCGGGAGAGCCCTACAATGAGCAGTTCTTC. This translates into CASSQDRAGEPYNEQFF.

The chain employs TRBV30 and TRBJ2-1; D is possibly TRBD2 (6 bases). Trimming removed 1 base at V and 10 bases at J, with 20 bases between. The CDR3 has 15 residues. The germline CDR1 and CDR2 sequences are GTSNPN and SVGIG (reference sequence). The CDR3 DNA follows: TGTGCCTGGAGTGAAGATGGAGGGAGGTCAAGAGAGCAGTTCTTC. This translates into CAWSEDGGRSREQFF.

This clone was observed a few times. The genes are TRBV18 and TRBJ2-7; D may be TRBD2 (6 bases). This CDR3 comprises 15 residues. Deletions cut 4 bases from V and 3 bases from J, with 16 bases between. CDR1 is KGHSH and CDR2 is LQKENI in the germline V gene. CDR3 amino acids: CASSRGLNDLYEQYF. The CDR3 nucleotides are TGTGCCAGCTCACGGGGACTCAACGACCTCTACGAGCAGTACTTC.

The chain uses TRBV3-1 (or the pseudogene TRBV3-2) and TRBJ2-7; 8 bases are a match to TRBD1. V lost 6 bases and J lost 1; bases outside the gene matches: 5. CDR3 length equals 14 residues. Germline CDR1 is LGHDT and CDR2 is YNNKEL (reference sequence). The CDR3 nucleotides are TGTGCCAGCAGGGCGGGACAGGCATCCTACGAGCAGTACTTC. It translates to CASRAGQASYEQYF.

The chain uses TRBV30 and TRBJ1-4; tentative D call: TRBD1 (5 bases). V was pared by 0 bases and J by 7 bases, with 15 bases between. Germline CDR1 and CDR2: GTSNPN and SVGIG (reference sequence). The CDR3 is 15 residues long. The CDR3 DNA follows: TGTGCCTGGAGTGTATCTTGGGCCGGGGGTGAAAAACTGTTTTTT. Translated, it gives CAWSVSWAGGEKLFF.

The chain is built from TRBV6-2 or TRBV6-3 and TRBJ2-3, with TRBD2 matching over 10 bases. The germline gives CDR1 MNHEY, CDR2 SVGEGT. Losses at the gene ends were 2 bases for V and 1 base for J; bases not matched to a gene: 0. This CDR3 is 15 amino acids long. This chain's CDR3 is CASSYGTSGTDTQYF. The DNA for the CDR3 is TGTGCCAGCAGTTACGGGACTAGCGGCACAGATACGCAGTATTTT.

The chain recombines TRBV5-6 with TRBJ1-2, with 12 bases aligning to TRBD1. The CDR3 totals 16 residues. CDR1 and CDR2 (germline): SGHDT, YYEEEE. Germline trimming cut 0 bases from V and 7 bases from J; bases unmatched to any gene: 7. CDR3 sequence (DNA): TGTGCCAGCAGCTTGGCCGGGGACAGGGGGCCGATTGGCTACACCTTC. It encodes CASSLAGDRGPIGYTF.

The chain is built from TRBV5-5 and TRBJ2-2; 7 nucleotides agree with TRBD2. Germline loops: CDR1 SGHKS, CDR2 YYEKEE (reference sequence). V gave up 4 bases and J gave up 5 bases; unmatched junction bases: 8. This CDR3 region has 15 residues. The CDR3 spells CASSIERGGTGELFF. In DNA form, the CDR3 reads TGTGCCAGCAGCATAGAGCGGGGCGGTACCGGGGAGCTGTTTTTT.

The J gene is TRBJ2-7, the V gene TRBV6-5; D possibly corresponds to TRBD2 (7 bases). The CDR3 length is 14 residues. V was pared by 5 bases and J by 6 bases, with 17 bases between. Germline V CDR1 and CDR2: MNHEY, SVGAGI. The CDR3 sequence: CASSTGRESGEQYF. The CDR3 nucleotides are TGTGCCAGCAGTACAGGGCGGGAGTCTGGCGAGCAGTACTTC.

This chain connects TRBV20-1 to TRBJ1-1; D uncertain. The CDR3 runs 11 residues. Germline V gene lookup returns CDR1 DFQATT and CDR2 SNEGSKA (reference sequence). Trimming cost V 6 bases and J 3 bases, with 8 bases left between them. The CDR3, as DNA: TGCAGTGCGTACACCGACACTGAAGCTTTCTTT. It translates to CSAYTDTEAFF.

This chain links TRBV6-5 with TRBJ1-6; D is uncertain. V was cut by 2 bases and J by 13 bases, with 18 bases left in between. The CDR3 totals 15 residues. CDR1 MNHEY and CDR2 SVGAGI come from the germline V gene. The CDR3 DNA reads as TGTGCCAGCAGTTACGAGGGCTCGAGCACGGGCCCCCTCCACTTT. This codes for CASSYEGSSTGPLHF.

This clone occurred once. The CDR3 protein is CASSLGRDIYGYTF. The CDR3 nucleotides are TGTGCCAGCAGCCTAGGGAGGGACATCTATGGCTACACCTTC. This chain joins TRBV7-2 and TRBJ1-2; a weak D match, TRBD1 (6 bases). V gave up 5 bases and J gave up 4 bases, with 14 bases separating them. CDR3 length equals 14 residues. Germline CDR1 is SGHTA and CDR2 is FQGNSA.

CDR3 DNA sequence: TGTGCCAGCTTATTTAGCGGGGGCAATGAGCAGTTCTTC. Translating it yields CASLFSGGNEQFF. V usage is TRBV28 and J usage is TRBJ2-1; 9 bases match TRBD2. In germline, CDR1 is MDHEN, CDR2 SYDVKM. CDR3 length equals 13 residues. V shed 8 bases and J 6 bases; nucleotides not matched to a gene: 5.

Regarding this clone: Other DNA sequences in this specimen translate into the identical CDR3. The chain is built from TRBV2 and TRBJ2-7; perhaps TRBD2 as D (6 bases). Germline V gene data show CDR1 as SNHLY and CDR2 as FYNNEI. The CDR3 consists of 12 residues. Trimming cost V 4 bases and J 4 bases, with 8 bases left between them. The CDR3 loop reads CASSVGGYEQYF. The DNA of the CDR3 is TGTGCCAGCAGTGTCGGGGGTTACGAGCAGTACTTC.

The gene calls are TRBV20-1 and TRBJ2-7; no clear D gene. Trimming shortened V by 3 bases and J by 0 bases, and 3 bases separated the two germline ends. CDR3 length: 11 amino acids. The germline V gene encodes CDR1 DFQATT and CDR2 SNEGSKA (reference sequence). CDR3 sequence: CSARNSYEQYF. In nucleotides, the CDR3 is TGCAGTGCTAGGAACTCCTACGAGCAGTACTTC.

This clone came up once. Here the CDR3 reads CASSLVLAGDNEQFF. The CDR3 DNA sequence: TGCGCCAGCAGCTTGGTTCTAGCGGGAGACAATGAGCAGTTCTTC. The J gene is TRBJ2-1, the V gene TRBV5-1; 10 bases fit TRBD2. The CDR3 extends over 15 amino acids. J gave up 5 bases and V 0 bases, and 2 bases lay outside the gene matches. Germline CDR1 SGHRS, CDR2 YFSETQ.

This chain links TRBV11-3 with TRBJ1-3, with TRBD1 as a possible D gene (6 bases). Germline CDR1 SGHNT, CDR2 YENEEA. The length of the CDR3 is 17 residues. Trimming removed 3 bases at V and 0 bases at J, with 15 bases between. DNA of the CDR3: TGTGCCAGCAGCTTCCACGGACAGTTTTTCTCTGGAAACACCATATATTTT. It yields the protein CASSFHGQFFSGNTIYF.

This clone was found a few times. The chain joins TRBV5-5 to TRBJ2-1; no clear D. V was shortened by 2 bases and J by 0 bases, with 12 bases between the two germline ends. This CDR3 contains 16 residues. The germline V gene has CDR1 SGHKS and CDR2 YYEKEE (reference sequence). The DNA of the CDR3 is TGTGCCAGCAGCTTAGGGCCCGAGAGCTCCTACAATGAGCAGTTCTTC. Translation gives CASSLGPESSYNEQFF.

The chain is built from TRBV2 and TRBJ2-3; 7 positions agree with TRBD1. This CDR3 region has 13 residues. Germline CDR1 reads SNHLY; CDR2 reads FYNNEI. Losses at the gene ends were 3 bases for V and 3 bases for J; bases not matched to a gene: 0. The CDR3 coding sequence is TGTGCCAGCAGTGACAGGGGGACAGATACGCAGTATTTT. This encodes CASSDRGTDTQYF. Supplemented by reference TRBV2 and TRBJ2-3, the full variable domain reads EPEVTQTPSHQVTQMGQEVILRCVPISNHLYFYWYRQILGQKVEFLVSFYNNEISEKSEIFDDQFSVERPDGSNFTLKIRSTKLEDSAMYFCASSDRGTDTQYFGPGTRLTVL.